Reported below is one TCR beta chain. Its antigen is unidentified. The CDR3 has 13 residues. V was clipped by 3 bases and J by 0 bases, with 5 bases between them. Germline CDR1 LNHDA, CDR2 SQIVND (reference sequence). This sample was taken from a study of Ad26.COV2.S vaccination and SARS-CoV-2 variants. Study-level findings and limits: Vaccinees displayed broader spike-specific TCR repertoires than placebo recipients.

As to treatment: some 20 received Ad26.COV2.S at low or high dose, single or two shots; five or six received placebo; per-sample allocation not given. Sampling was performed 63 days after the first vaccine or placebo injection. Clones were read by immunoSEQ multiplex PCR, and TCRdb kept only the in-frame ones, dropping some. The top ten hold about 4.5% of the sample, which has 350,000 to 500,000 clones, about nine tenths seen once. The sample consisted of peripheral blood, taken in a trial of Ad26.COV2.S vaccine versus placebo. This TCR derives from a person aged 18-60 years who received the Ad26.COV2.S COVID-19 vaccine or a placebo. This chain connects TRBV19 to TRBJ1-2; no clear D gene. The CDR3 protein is CASSISPNYGYTF. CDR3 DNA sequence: TGTGCCAGTAGTATCTCACCTAACTATGGCTACACCTTC.